The 18 T cell receptor beta chains given below trace back to one sample, sequenced in a study of T cells after yellow fever vaccination. TCRdb re-derived calls from the 5' RACE reads in MiXCR, one entry per CDR3 protein. The data show under 150,000 distinct CDR3 sequences, with approximately 7.7% seen just once and 0.55% to 0.9% held by the top ten. This sample comprised CD4+ T cells sorted from PBMCs, obtained 5 days after the yellow fever booster vaccination. The receptors were gathered from a man younger than 40 who received the YFV17D yellow fever vaccine.

This clonotype was counted many times. The rearrangement uses TRBV4-3 and TRBJ2-5; the D call may be TRBD1 or TRBD2 (5 bases each). The ends were cut back, 0 bases at V and 2 bases at J, with 10 bases in the middle. Germline values: CDR1 LGHNA, CDR2 YSLEER. This CDR3 is 15 amino acids long. The CDR3 spells CASSQDLWGQETQYF. For the CDR3, the DNA is TGCGCCAGCAGCCAAGATCTTTGGGGGCAAGAGACCCAGTACTTC.

Remarks on this clonotype: Just one base apart from a much larger clone, this may be a read error. The chain has TRBV15 and TRBJ2-1, with 7 bases matching TRBD2. Germline CDR1 is LNHNV and CDR2 is YYDKDF (reference sequence). The CDR3 totals 16 residues. The DNA of the CDR3 is TGTGCCATCAGCAGAGGTAGAGGGAGGGCCTACAATGAGCAGTTCTTC. This codes for CAISRGRGRAYNEQFF.

This clonotype was counted ten times or more. The chain links TRBV6-2 or TRBV6-3 to TRBJ2-5; D may be TRBD2 (6 bases). Germline loops: CDR1 MNHEY, CDR2 SVGEGT. V lost 6 bases and J lost 5, with 13 bases in between. This CDR3 comprises 13 residues. The chain's CDR3 is CASSQSGGETQYF. The CDR3 region has the DNA TGTGCCAGCAGCCAAAGCGGAGGGGAGACCCAGTACTTC.

This clonotype was detected ten times or more. CDR3 nucleotides: TGCGCCAGCAGCTCCGAACAGGGAATCTATGGCTACACCTTC. It is translated as CASSSEQGIYGYTF. This rearrangement joins TRBV5-1 to TRBJ1-2; the D gene is possibly TRBD1 (6 bases). This CDR3 spans 14 amino acids. Germline V CDR1 and CDR2: SGHRS, YFSETQ. Trimming took 3 bases from V and 4 from J, leaving 13 bases between them.

This clonotype was observed at least ten times. The chain is built from TRBV7-9 and TRBJ2-3, with D tentatively TRBD1 or TRBD2 (5 bases each). From germline, CDR1 is SEHNR and CDR2 FQNEAQ (reference sequence). V was cut by 1 base and J by 9 bases, with 17 bases left in between. The length of the CDR3 is 15 residues. The chain's CDR3 is CASSLEGTGLGTQYF. DNA for the CDR3: TGTGCCAGCAGCTTAGAGGGGACGGGCCTGGGGACGCAGTATTTT.

This clonotype has ten or more counts. The chain employs TRBV25-1 and TRBJ2-7; unclear D gene. From germline, CDR1 is MGHDK and CDR2 SYGVNS. The CDR3 loop spans 15 amino acids. Trimming took off 0 bases at V and 2 bases at J, with 11 bases between the two ends. In DNA form, the CDR3 reads TGTGCCAGCAGTGAATATCGGAGTGGAACCTACGAGCAGTACTTC. Translated: CASSEYRSGTYEQYF.

The sample holds many counts of this clonotype. The chain has TRBV9 and TRBJ2-3; D not certain. V gave up 4 bases and J gave up 0 bases, with 15 bases separating them. Germline assignment: CDR1 SGDLS and CDR2 YYNGEE. The CDR3 totals 16 residues. DNA of the CDR3: TGTGCCAGCAGCCCTACTCTTTCTACTAGCACAGATACGCAGTATTTT. This codes for CASSPTLSTSTDTQYF.

In its sample, this clonotype was seen a few times. This chain uses TRBV11-1 with TRBJ2-1; weak D call: TRBD1 (5 bases). Germline loops: CDR1 SGHAT, CDR2 FQDESV (reference sequence). Trimming stripped 5 bases from V and 0 bases from J, with 23 bases between. The CDR3 is 19 residues long. CDR3 sequence: CASSPRAQGPQSSYNEQFF. Written as DNA, the CDR3 is TGTGCCAGCAGCCCTAGGGCGCAGGGTCCACAAAGCTCCTACAATGAGCAGTTCTTC.

This clonotype was recorded many times. The chain employs TRBV14 and TRBJ2-2, with D uncertain. From germline, CDR1 is SGHDN and CDR2 FVKESK. Trimming left V 0 bases short and J 7 bases short, with 6 bases between. CDR3 length: 13 residues. This CDR3 is CASSQDIGGELFF. The CDR3 region has the DNA TGTGCCAGCAGCCAAGATATAGGCGGGGAGCTGTTTTTT.

This clonotype was detected many times. The J gene is TRBJ2-7, the V gene TRBV12-3 or TRBV12-4, with TRBD1 matching 11 bases. This CDR3 spans 14 amino acids. The trim removed 6 bases at V and 0 bases at J, leaving 1 base unmatched. CDR3 DNA: TGTGCCAGCAGCGGGACAGGGGGCTCCTACGAGCAGTACTTC. It yields the protein CASSGTGGSYEQYF.

This clonotype has a handful of counts. The chain carries TRBV5-1 and TRBJ1-4, with D tentatively TRBD1 (5 bases). CDR3 length equals 15 residues. V was trimmed by 2 bases and J by 8 bases, leaving 16 bases between them. Germline CDR1 SGHRS, CDR2 YFSETQ. The CDR3 loop reads CASSFVAGSSEKLFF. The CDR3 bases are TGCGCCAGCAGCTTTGTGGCAGGGAGTAGCGAAAAACTGTTTTTT.

This clonotype was counted many times. The V call is TRBV5-6, the J call TRBJ2-1; 13 nucleotides align to TRBD2. Germline V gives CDR1 SGHDT, CDR2 YYEEEE. V shed 8 bases and J 7 bases; nucleotides not matched to a gene: 6. The CDR3 totals 14 residues. The CDR3 loop is CASSTSGRLNEQFF. CDR3 sequence (DNA): TGTGCCAGTTCGACTAGCGGGAGGTTAAATGAGCAGTTCTTC. The full variable domain, with the rest looked up from reference TRBV5-6 and TRBJ2-1, is DAGVTQSPTHLIKTRGQQVTLRCSPKSGHDTVSWYQQALGQGPQFIFQYYEEEERQRGNFPDRFSGHQFPNYSSELNVNALLLGDSALYLCASSTSGRLNEQFFGPGTRLTVL.

In its sample, this clonotype was seen many times. This rearrangement joins TRBV12-3 or TRBV12-4 to TRBJ1-2; D ambiguous. The ends were cut back, 8 bases at V and 5 bases at J, with 18 bases in the middle. This CDR3 has 14 residues. The CDR3 nucleotides read TGTGCCAGCCTTAGTGGGGTTGAAGGATATGGCTACACCTTC. Translated: CASLSGVEGYGYTF.

This clonotype has at least ten counts. The V and J genes are TRBV7-9 and TRBJ2-3, with D perhaps matching TRBD1 (5 bases). The V gene lost 1 base and the J gene lost 2 bases, with 13 bases spanning the gap. This CDR3 comprises 16 residues. Germline CDR1 SEHNR, CDR2 FQNEAQ (reference sequence). Written as DNA, the CDR3 is TGTGCCAGCAGCTTAGGGGGCGCCTCCTTCACAGATACGCAGTATTTT. It codes for CASSLGGASFTDTQYF. Based on the CDR3 plus reference TRBV7-9 and TRBJ2-3, the full variable domain is DTGVSQNPRHKITKRGQNVTFRCDPISEHNRLYWYRQTLGQGPEFLTYFQNEAQLEKSRLLSDRFSAERPKGSFSTLEIQRTEQGDSAMYLCASSLGGASFTDTQYFGPGTRLTVL.

To note about this clonotype: A read error may explain this, as a much larger clone is one base away. J is TRBJ2-2 and V is TRBV7-2, with no clear D. V was shortened by 6 bases and J by 3 bases, with 17 bases between the two germline ends. Germline values: CDR1 SGHTA, CDR2 FQGNSA. The CDR3 totals 16 residues. CDR3 DNA: TGTGCCAGCAGTCCAGCTACCGGAGCCCACACCGGGGAGCTGTTTTTT. As protein: CASSPATGAHTGELFF.

This clonotype was picked up many times. V and J are TRBV5-1 and TRBJ2-7, with TRBD2 as a possible D gene (6 bases). CDR1 SGHRS and CDR2 YFSETQ come from the germline V gene. Trimming pared 0 bases from V and 3 bases from J, leaving 13 bases between. The length of the CDR3 is 15 residues. CDR3 DNA sequence: TGCGCCAGCAGCTTGGCTAGCGTCGCCATCTACGAGCAGTACTTC. This encodes CASSLASVAIYEQYF.

This clonotype was seen repeatedly, ten times or more. This chain joins TRBV20-1 and TRBJ2-7; D is uncertain. There are 14 residues in the CDR3. Germline values: CDR1 DFQATT, CDR2 SNEGSKA (reference sequence). Trimming left V 3 bases short and J 0 bases short, with 12 bases between. CDR3 protein: CSASRAGNSYEQYF. The CDR3 DNA is TGCAGTGCTAGTCGCGCCGGAAACTCCTACGAGCAGTACTTC.

The chain uses TRBV20-1 and TRBJ1-4; TRBD1 agrees at 7 bases. Germline lookup yields CDR1 DFQATT and CDR2 SNEGSKA (reference sequence). CDR3 length equals 14 residues. J gave up 0 bases and V 2 bases, and 0 bases lay outside the gene matches. For the CDR3, the DNA is TGCAGTGCTAGAAGGGGGCCAACTAATGAAAAACTGTTTTTT. Amino acid sequence: CSARRGPTNEKLFF.